The next 26 T cell receptor beta chains were all read from a single sample in a study of blood T cell repertoires in COVID-19. Produced via immunoSEQ multiplex PCR; TCRdb's table is partial and in-frame only. Here the sample spans around 200,000 clones, roughly 89% being singletons. What was sequenced was peripheral blood. These receptors all stem from a man aged 35 to 55 with acute or convalescent COVID-19.

This chain links TRBV29-1 with TRBJ2-7, with a weak D call TRBD1 (6 bases). Trimming took 4 bases from V and 1 from J, leaving 17 bases between them. This CDR3 spans 15 amino acids. Germline CDR1 is SQVTM and CDR2 is ANQGSEA. The CDR3 region is CSVAGHPDGSYEQYF. The CDR3 nucleotides are TGCAGCGTTGCGGGACACCCGGACGGGTCCTACGAGCAGTACTTC.

The chain couples TRBV7-9 to TRBJ1-3, with D hard to call. This CDR3 contains 13 residues. The V gene lost 5 bases and the J gene lost 3 bases, with 8 bases spanning the gap. Germline assignment: CDR1 SEHNR and CDR2 FQNEAQ (reference sequence). The CDR3 DNA is TGTGCCAGCAGCCCCACCGGTGGAAACACCATATATTTT. As protein: CASSPTGGNTIYF.

This rearrangement joins TRBV3-1 (or the pseudogene TRBV3-2) to TRBJ2-2; tentatively, D is TRBD1 (5 bases). Trimming stripped 0 bases from V and 5 bases from J, with 7 bases between. The germline gives CDR1 LGHDT, CDR2 YNNKEL (reference sequence). This CDR3 region has 14 residues. CDR3 sequence (DNA): TGTGCCAGCAGCCAAGATCAGGGAACCGGGGAGCTGTTTTTT. It yields the protein CASSQDQGTGELFF.

This clone was seen a handful of times. The V gene is TRBV5-6, the J gene TRBJ2-7; D is unclear. V was cut by 0 bases and J by 4 bases, with 8 bases left in between. CDR3 length equals 13 residues. Germline CDR1 and CDR2: SGHDT and YYEEEE. CDR3 region: CASSLAQLYEQYF. In nucleotides, the CDR3 is TGTGCCAGCAGCTTGGCACAGCTTTACGAGCAGTACTTC.

The V call is TRBV7-9, the J call TRBJ1-1; the match to TRBD1 covers 10 bases. CDR1 and CDR2 from the germline V gene are SEHNR and FQNEAQ (reference sequence). The J segment lost 1 base and the V segment lost 2 bases, leaving 4 bases of the junction unmatched. The CDR3 spans 16 residues. The CDR3 bases are TGTGCCAGCAGCTTACTGGGGACAGGGGAGAACACTGAAGCTTTCTTT. Encoded protein: CASSLLGTGENTEAFF.

The chain couples TRBV27 to TRBJ2-3; 7 nucleotides line up with TRBD2. After removal of 3 bases from V and 2 bases from J, the junction contained 5 bases not matched to a gene. The CDR3 is 15 amino acids. CDR1 is MNHEY and CDR2 is SMNVEV in the germline V gene (reference sequence). This CDR3 is CASSFGRGFTDTQYF. For the CDR3, the DNA is TGTGCCAGCAGTTTTGGGCGGGGGTTCACAGATACGCAGTATTTT.

This clone was detected only a few times. The chain couples TRBV30 to TRBJ1-5, with D possibly being TRBD1 (6 bases). Per the germline V gene, CDR1 is GTSNPN and CDR2 is SVGIG (reference sequence). The CDR3 runs 14 residues. The V end lost 3 bases, the J end lost 3 bases, and 12 bases lay between the germline ends. In DNA form, the CDR3 reads TGTGCCTGGAGATTCCGGGACACCAATCAGCCCCAGCATTTT. As protein: CAWRFRDTNQPQHF.

This chain connects TRBV4-1 to TRBJ2-5; D is unclear. Germline V gives CDR1 MGHRA, CDR2 YSYEKL. Trimming pared 0 bases from V and 1 base from J, leaving 9 bases between. This CDR3 is 15 amino acids long. The CDR3 coding sequence is TGCGCCAGCAGCCAAGATTGGCTCACCCAAGAGACCCAGTACTTC. It codes for CASSQDWLTQETQYF.

This sequence joins TRBV7-3 and TRBJ2-2; D perhaps matches TRBD1 (6 bases). This CDR3 has 17 amino acids. The V gene's germline CDR1 is SGHTA and CDR2 FQGTGA. V was cut by 0 bases and J by 0 bases, with 11 bases left in between. CDR3 DNA sequence: TGTGCCAGCAGCTTAACTGGGGGCTACGCGAACACCGGGGAGCTGTTTTTT. This translates into CASSLTGGYANTGELFF.

The genes are TRBV5-1 and TRBJ2-2; 8 nucleotides match TRBD2. Germline CDR1 is SGHRS and CDR2 is YFSETQ. J gave up 0 bases and V 4 bases, and 2 bases lay outside the gene matches. The CDR3 spans 15 residues. Written as DNA, the CDR3 is TGCGCCAGCAGCGGACTAGCAACGAACACCGGGGAGCTGTTTTTT. This sequence encodes CASSGLATNTGELFF.

This sequence joins TRBV5-1 and TRBJ1-1; 7 nucleotides match TRBD1. The CDR3 covers 14 residues. The germline V gene has CDR1 SGHRS and CDR2 YFSETQ. The J segment lost 3 bases and the V segment lost 1 base, leaving 3 bases of the junction unmatched. The CDR3 protein is CASSLTGEYTEAFF. The CDR3 DNA is TGCGCCAGCAGCTTGACAGGGGAGTACACTGAAGCTTTCTTT. Filled out from reference TRBV5-1 and TRBJ1-1, the complete variable domain reads KAGVTQTPRYLIKTRGQQVTLSCSPISGHRSVSWYQQTPGQGLQFLFEYFSETQRNKGNFPGRFSGRQFSNSRSEMNVSTLELGDSALYLCASSLTGEYTEAFFGQGTRLTVV.

V and J are TRBV6-5 and TRBJ2-7, with a possible D match to TRBD1 (6 bases). The CDR3 has 15 amino acids. Germline V gene data show CDR1 as MNHEY and CDR2 as SVGAGI. Trimming left V 4 bases short and J 1 base short, with 14 bases between. For the CDR3, the DNA is TGTGCCAGCAGTTCACAGGGATTGGGGTCCTACGAGCAGTACTTC. It specifies CASSSQGLGSYEQYF.

The chain carries TRBV7-6 and TRBJ2-6; 8 bases map to TRBD1. V trimming: 5 bases; J trimming: 3 bases; junction bases outside the gene matches: 6. This CDR3 contains 16 residues. CDR1 is SGHVS and CDR2 is FNYEAQ in the germline V gene. CDR3 sequence: CASSPGQASGANVLTF. DNA of the CDR3: TGTGCCAGCAGCCCGGGACAGGCAAGTGGGGCCAACGTCCTGACTTTC.

The rearrangement links TRBV29-1 to TRBJ2-1; 11 positions agree with TRBD1. CDR3 length: 18 residues. Germline V lookup: CDR1 SQVTM, CDR2 ANQGSEA. With V trimmed by 8 bases and J by 0 bases, 15 bases remained unmatched. The DNA for the CDR3 is TGCAGCTCAAGTCCGGGACAGGGGGAGGTAAGCTCCTACAATGAGCAGTTCTTC. It codes for CSSSPGQGEVSSYNEQFF.

The rearrangement uses TRBV7-2 and TRBJ1-6; 7 nucleotides line up with TRBD1. The CDR3 loop spans 14 amino acids. From germline, CDR1 is SGHTA and CDR2 FQGNSA. V lost 4 bases, J lost 10 bases, and 7 bases stayed unmatched. The CDR3 sequence: CASSWGIGGSPLHF. CDR3 coding DNA: TGTGCCAGCAGCTGGGGTATAGGGGGCTCACCCCTCCACTTT.

Note on this clone: This same CDR3 is encoded by further DNA sequences in the sample. The rearrangement uses TRBV7-9 and TRBJ1-5, with D perhaps matching TRBD1 (5 bases). CDR3 length: 13 residues. The germline gives CDR1 SEHNR, CDR2 FQNEAQ (reference sequence). V gave up 5 bases and J gave up 6 bases, with 11 bases separating them. CDR3 residues: CASSLGGGQPQHF. The CDR3 DNA is TGTGCCAGCAGCCTAGGCGGGGGTCAGCCCCAGCATTTT.

The chain couples TRBV7-9 to TRBJ2-7, with a tentative D call TRBD2 (5 bases). CDR3 size: 12 residues. The V end was cut by 10 bases, the J end by 3 bases, with 13 bases between. Germline CDR1 and CDR2: SEHNR and FQNEAQ (reference sequence). This CDR3 reads CAILESGYEQYF. The CDR3 nucleotides are TGTGCCATCCTCGAGAGCGGCTACGAGCAGTACTTC.

V gene TRBV18 combines with J gene TRBJ1-1; D not resolved. The V and J ends lost 3 bases and 7 bases respectively, with 21 bases between them. CDR1 is KGHSH, CDR2 LQKENI, per germline. This CDR3 is 16 amino acids long. DNA of the CDR3: TGTGCCAGCTCACCGATATACAGTCGATCTTTACATGAAGCTTTCTTT. Translating gives CASSPIYSRSLHEAFF. Full variable domain (outside the CDR3, taken from reference TRBV18 and TRBJ1-1): NAGVMQNPRHLVRRRGQEARLRCSPMKGHSHVYWYRQLPEEGLKFMVYLQKENIIDESGMPKERFSAEFPKEGPSILRIQQVVRGDSAAYFCASSPIYSRSLHEAFFGQGTRLTVV.

V gene TRBV5-1 combines with J gene TRBJ1-1, with D tentatively TRBD1 (5 bases). The CDR3 runs 12 residues. Trimming removed 5 bases from V and 4 bases from J, with 9 bases in between. Germline V gene data show CDR1 as SGHRS and CDR2 as YFSETQ. The CDR3 sequence: CASRYDSTEAFF. The DNA for the CDR3 is TGCGCCAGCAGATATGACAGCACTGAAGCTTTCTTT.

This sequence joins TRBV4-1 and TRBJ2-5, with D perhaps TRBD2 (6 bases). CDR3 length: 16 amino acids. V was cut by 0 bases and J by 5 bases, with 16 bases left in between. The germline gives CDR1 MGHRA, CDR2 YSYEKL. The CDR3 here is CASSQEPGLGRETQYF. CDR3 bases: TGCGCCAGCAGCCAAGAACCGGGACTCGGCAGGGAGACCCAGTACTTC.

This clone was counted between two and nine times. V and J are TRBV9 and TRBJ1-6; 8 positions agree with TRBD1. The CDR3 is 17 residues long. Germline CDR1 and CDR2: SGDLS and YYNGEE. The junction had 11 bases not matched to a gene; V was cut back by 0 bases and J by 9 bases. CDR3 bases: TGTGCCAGCAGCGTAGATGCGCCGGGACAGGAGTTTTCACCCCTCCACTTT. It codes for CASSVDAPGQEFSPLHF.

The chain uses TRBV10-2 and TRBJ2-7, with D tentatively TRBD2 (6 bases). The CDR3 consists of 12 residues. Trimming stripped 6 bases from V and 3 bases from J, with 9 bases between. CDR1 and CDR2 from the germline V gene are WSHSY and SAAADI. CDR3 DNA sequence: TGCGCCAGCAGGGGGACTCTCTACGAGCAGTACTTC. Its translation: CASRGTLYEQYF.

V is TRBV6-8 and J is TRBJ1-5; 7 bases map to TRBD1. The CDR3 extends over 15 amino acids. V was clipped by 2 bases and J by 6 bases; unmatched bases: 7. Germline V gives CDR1 MNHGY, CDR2 SAAAGT. Written as DNA, the CDR3 is TGTGCCAGCAGTTACACCCGAGGGGGCGGTCAGCCCCAGCATTTT. It yields the protein CASSYTRGGGQPQHF.

This sequence joins TRBV6-5 and TRBJ1-5; tentative D call: TRBD1 (5 bases). This CDR3 is 15 amino acids long. Trimming took off 0 bases at V and 3 bases at J, with 9 bases between the two ends. Germline V lookup: CDR1 MNHEY, CDR2 SVGAGI. The CDR3 is CASSYSAGLNQPQHF. The CDR3 coding sequence is TGTGCCAGCAGTTACTCCGCGGGGCTCAATCAGCCCCAGCATTTT.

The CDR3 loop is CASSLLGLTNSPLHF. The CDR3 DNA is TGTGCCAGCAGTTTACTGGGCCTGACTAATTCACCCCTCCACTTT. The chain has TRBV27 and TRBJ1-6, with D hard to call. Between the trimmed V and J ends, which lost 2 bases and 6 bases, there was a span of 11 bases. CDR3 length equals 15 residues. Germline CDR1 and CDR2: MNHEY and SMNVEV (reference sequence).

V usage is TRBV24-1 and J usage is TRBJ1-1; perhaps TRBD1 as D (5 bases). This CDR3 is built from 15 residues. Germline V gene lookup returns CDR1 KGHDR and CDR2 SFDVKD. Trimming took off 4 bases at V and 4 bases at J, with 15 bases between the two ends. The CDR3 is CATSDRGMQPTEAFF. CDR3 DNA sequence: TGTGCCACCAGTGACCGGGGGATGCAACCCACTGAAGCTTTCTTT.